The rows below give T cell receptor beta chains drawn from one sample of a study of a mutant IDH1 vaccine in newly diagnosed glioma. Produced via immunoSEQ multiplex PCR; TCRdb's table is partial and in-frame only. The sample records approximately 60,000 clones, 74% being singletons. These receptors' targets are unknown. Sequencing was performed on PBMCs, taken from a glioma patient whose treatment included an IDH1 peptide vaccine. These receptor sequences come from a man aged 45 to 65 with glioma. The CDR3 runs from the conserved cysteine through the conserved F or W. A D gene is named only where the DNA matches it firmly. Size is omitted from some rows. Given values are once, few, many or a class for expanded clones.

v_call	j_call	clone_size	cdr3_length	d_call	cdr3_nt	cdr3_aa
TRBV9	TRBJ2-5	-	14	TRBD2	TGTGCCAGCAGCGGCGGGGGACACCAAGAGACCCAGTACTTC	CASSGGGHQETQYF
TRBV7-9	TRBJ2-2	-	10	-	TGTGCCAGCAGCTCAGGGGAGCTGTTTTTT	CASSSGELFF
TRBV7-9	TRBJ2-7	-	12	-	TGTGCCAGCAGCTCATCAGGGAGCCCCCCGTACTTC	CASSSSGSPPYF
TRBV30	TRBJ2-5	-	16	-	TGTGCGTTCGAGGTTTGGGGCCGGGTGGGGCAAGAGACCCAGTACTTC	CAFEVWGRVGQETQYF
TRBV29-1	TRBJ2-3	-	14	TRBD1	TGCAGCGCCCCGGGACAGGGGGCTGGAGATACGCAGTATTTT	CSAPGQGAGDTQYF
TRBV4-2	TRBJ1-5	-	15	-	TGTGCCAGCAGCCTCAGGGCCGATAGCAATCAGCCCCAGCATTTT	CASSLRADSNQPQHF
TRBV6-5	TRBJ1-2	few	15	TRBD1	TGTGCCAGCAGTCCCCTGGCCGGGACAGACTATGGCTACACCTTC	CASSPLAGTDYGYTF
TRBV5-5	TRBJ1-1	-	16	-	TGTGCCAGCAGCTATGAGGGAGGGGAAGTGCGGACTGAAGCTTTCTTT	CASSYEGGEVRTEAFF
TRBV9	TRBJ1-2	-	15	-	TGTGCCAGCAGCCACCTTGGAACAGGAAACTATGGCTACACCTTC	CASSHLGTGNYGYTF
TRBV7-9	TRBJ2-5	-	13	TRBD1	TGTGCCAGCAGCTTACGACAGGGAGAGACCCAGTACTTC	CASSLRQGETQYF
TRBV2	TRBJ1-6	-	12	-	TGTGCCAGCAGGAGACAGAATTCACCCCTCCACTTT	CASRRQNSPLHF
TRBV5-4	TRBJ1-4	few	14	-	TGTGCCAGCAGTTCTGACAGGTTTGATGAAAAACTGTTTTTT	CASSSDRFDEKLFF
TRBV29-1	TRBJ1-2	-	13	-	TGCAGCGCGGGGGGCTTGGGTCAAGGTGGCTACACCTTC	CSAGGLGQGGYTF
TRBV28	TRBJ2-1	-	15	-	TGTGCCAGCATAGGGCGGAGGGGCCACAATGGTGAGCAGTTCTTC	CASIGRRGHNGEQFF
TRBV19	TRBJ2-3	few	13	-	TGTGCCAGTAAGTGGGCTAGCACAGATACGCAGTATTTT	CASKWASTDTQYF
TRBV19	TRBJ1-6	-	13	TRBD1	TGTGCCAGTATGGACAGGCGATATTCACCCCTCCACTTT	CASMDRRYSPLHF